Sequencing of this T cell receptor (beta chain) was carried out in a study of CD8 T cells in ankylosing spondylitis. Study-wide results and caveats: The study identified a TCR beta motif of several highly homologous variants that appeared characteristic of ankylosing spondylitis blood. Previously reported in reactive arthritis synovial fluid and blood were some of the motif variants.

Quantitative 5'-RACE with molecular barcodes produced the TCR beta libraries. A single record per CDR3 protein comes from TCRdb applying MiXCR to the 5' RACE reads. Of about 700,000 distinct CDR3 sequences listed, roughly 20% are singletons. This clonotype was seen a handful of times. What it recognizes is unknown. Sequences were obtained from blood, either unsorted or a sorted T cell fraction (not recorded which). This receptor was obtained from a male donor with ankylosing spondylitis.

CDR3 amino acids: CSAREGSSYNSPLHF. CDR3 nucleotide sequence: TGCAGTGCTAGAGAGGGGAGCTCCTATAATTCACCCCTCCACTTT. The rearrangement links TRBV20-1 to TRBJ1-6, with unresolved D. The CDR3 totals 15 residues. Germline assignment: CDR1 DFQATT and CDR2 SNEGSKA (reference sequence). V gave up 0 bases and J gave up 0 bases, with 6 bases separating them.